The source of this T cell receptor (beta chain) is a study of CD8 T cell repertoires and HIV-1 epitope variants. Trimming cost V 4 bases and J 0 bases, with 16 bases left between them. The germline CDR1 and CDR2 sequences are SGHDT and YYEEEE. The CDR3 sequence is 16 residues long. As regards this clone: The antigen is undetermined.

Clones were sequenced by immunoSEQ multiplex PCR, and TCRdb holds only the in-frame ones, with some missing. The sample holds a few thousand clones, 50% to 75% seen once. The gene calls are TRBV5-6 and TRBJ1-1; no reliable D call. The TCR sequence derives from a male donor with HIV. Sequenced material: cultured CD8+ T cells derived from PBMCs. The CDR3 DNA is TGTGCCAGCAGCCTAAGGGCCGACGACTTGAACACTGAAGCTTTCTTT. Protein: CASSLRADDLNTEAFF.